This T cell receptor (beta chain) stems from a study of T-cell reconstitution after alpha-beta-depleted transplantation in children. General study results and limits: Where alpha-beta T cells came from about two months after transplant was reportedly several hundred expanded graft clones. Some patients' high day-60 TCRbeta diversity was attributed to recipient cells surviving conditioning.

About this clonotype: What it binds is unknown.

Preparation of the TCRbeta library used unique molecular identifiers. TCRdb reanalysed the PCR reads using MiXCR and keeps one entry per CDR3 protein. The top ten hold under 45% of the sample, which has 450,000 to 700,000 distinct CDR3 sequences, roughly a quarter seen once. The source of this sequence is a boy under two years old with Wiskott-Aldrich syndrome, due to receive a stem cell transplant. The sequencing here drew on PBMCs, taken before TCRalphabeta/CD19-depleted stem cell transplant.

The CDR3 coding sequence is TGTGCCAGCAGCGTAATGACAGGGAACACCGGGGAGCTGTTTTTT. It codes for CASSVMTGNTGELFF. The chain combines TRBV7-2 with TRBJ2-2, with a possible D match to TRBD1 (6 bases). With 5 bases removed from V and 1 base from J, the gap between germline ends came to 11 bases. Germline V CDR1 and CDR2: SGHTA, FQGNSA. The CDR3 runs 15 residues.